These T cell receptor beta chains were read from a single sample in a study of shared clonotypes between healthy human individuals. The protocol was immunoSEQ multiplex PCR, while the TCRdb copy is restricted to in-frame clones and leaves out a portion. Of about 2 million clones listed, over 85% are singletons. Sequencing was performed on naive CD4+ T cells sorted from blood. The receptors originated from a man younger than 35 in good health. CDR3s include the opening cysteine and the closing phenylalanine or tryptophan. The D gene is left open where the match is weak. Size tells how often a clone was seen (once, few, many) or the class of an expanded clone, and some rows leave it out.

cdr3_nt cdr3_aa v_call clone_size d_call j_call
TGCGCCAGCAGCCATATGGGAGGAGGGGTTAAGATGAATCAGCCCCAGCATTTT CASSHMGGGVKMNQPQHF TRBV4-1 NA NA TRBJ1-5
TGTGCCATCAGTGAGTCGGGCAGGGATTCGCCCCAGCATTTT CAISESGRDSPQHF TRBV10-3 NA NA TRBJ1-5
TGTGCCTGGAGTGTACGGAGACAAAGGTTGAACCCTGAAGCTTTCTTT CAWSVRRQRLNPEAFF TRBV30 NA NA TRBJ1-1
TGTGCCAGCGATAAAGGGACTAGCATTTACGAGCAGTACTTC CASDKGTSIYEQYF TRBV7-8 NA TRBD2 TRBJ2-7
TGTGCCAGTACCCGGACGGGAAGCAATCAGCCCCAGCATTTT CASTRTGSNQPQHF TRBV19 few NA TRBJ1-5
TGTGCCAGCAGACCGGACGGCGTTAGGCCCCAGCATTTT CASRPDGVRPQHF TRBV27 NA NA TRBJ1-5
TGTGCCAGCAGTTTGGTACAGGACTATGGCTACACCTTC CASSLVQDYGYTF TRBV28 NA NA TRBJ1-2
TGCGCCAGCAGCCAATTCCTTTACACAGATACGCAGTATTTT CASSQFLYTDTQYF TRBV4-1 once NA TRBJ2-3
TGTGCCAGCAGTTTGGGTAGCTTCCACGAGCAGTACTTC CASSLGSFHEQYF TRBV6-6 once NA TRBJ2-7
TGTGCCAGCTCACCTACAGGGATTTATGGCTACACCTTC CASSPTGIYGYTF TRBV18 NA NA TRBJ1-2
TGTGCCAGCTCATCAAGGGGGACAGACTCCTCTGGAAACACCATATATTTT CASSSRGTDSSGNTIYF TRBV18 NA TRBD1 TRBJ1-3
TGTGCCAGCAGCTTAAGCTGGACTACACAAGAGACCCAGTACTTC CASSLSWTTQETQYF TRBV7-9 NA NA TRBJ2-5
TGTGCCAGCACCAGATCCGAGGGGACACCGGGATATGGCTACACCTTC CASTRSEGTPGYGYTF TRBV28 NA NA TRBJ1-2
TGTGCCAGCAGTTCCGACAGGGGGACCTTGAACACTGAAGCTTTCTTT CASSSDRGTLNTEAFF TRBV5-4 NA TRBD1 TRBJ1-1
TGTGCCAGCAGCAACCCGGGGACACCGAGCTCCTACGAGCAGTACTTC CASSNPGTPSSYEQYF TRBV5-4 NA NA TRBJ2-7
TGTGCCAGCAGCTTAGGGGGGGAAAATGAGCAGTTCTTC CASSLGGENEQFF TRBV6-1 NA NA TRBJ2-1
TGTGCCAGTCGGCAGGGAGAGGTGAACACTGAAGCTTTCTTT CASRQGEVNTEAFF TRBV19 NA NA TRBJ1-1
TGTGCCAGCAGTTTATCGCAGGGAAGTATCTCACCCCTCCACTTT CASSLSQGSISPLHF TRBV27 NA NA TRBJ1-6
TGTGCCAGCTCACCCCCGACAGGGAATGGCTACACCTTC CASSPPTGNGYTF TRBV18 NA TRBD1 TRBJ1-2
TGTGCCTGCTCTAGCGGGAATTACAATGAGCAGTTCTTC CACSSGNYNEQFF TRBV30 NA TRBD2 TRBJ2-1
TGCGCCAGCAGCCCTTCCGGGACGGCCTCTGAAAAACTGTTTTTT CASSPSGTASEKLFF TRBV4-1 NA NA TRBJ1-4
TGTGCTAGTGGTTTGGGTGGACATCCTAACTCCTACGAGCAGTACTTC CASGLGGHPNSYEQYF TRBV12-5 NA NA TRBJ2-7
TGCAGCGTTTTTACCCTAGGACTGAACACTGAAGCTTTCTTT CSVFTLGLNTEAFF TRBV29-1 NA NA TRBJ1-1
TGTGCCAGCATCGGACAGCCTCCCTCCTATAATTCACCCCTCCACTTT CASIGQPPSYNSPLHF TRBV21-1 NA NA TRBJ1-6
TGTGCCAGCAGTGCACAGGGGGGTACTGAAGCTTTCTTT CASSAQGGTEAFF TRBV25-1 NA TRBD1 TRBJ1-1
TGCGCCAGCACCGACCGACAGGGGGCCGGGGAGCTGTTTTTT CASTDRQGAGELFF TRBV10-1 NA TRBD1 TRBJ2-2
TGCACCAGCACCGGCGGGTCTCGGGAGACCCAGTACTTC CTSTGGSRETQYF TRBV1 NA NA TRBJ2-5
TGTGCCAGCAGCTTATCAACTAAAAGCACAGATACGCAGTATTTT CASSLSTKSTDTQYF TRBV7-6 NA NA TRBJ2-3
TGCAGCGTCTTAACACGGGTTAATGAAAAACTGTTTTTT CSVLTRVNEKLFF TRBV29-1 NA NA TRBJ1-4
TGTGCCAGCAGCAGAGGGGTTGGGTCACCCCTCCACTTT CASSRGVGSPLHF TRBV2 NA NA TRBJ1-6
TGCGCCTGGACCCGTTCCAGGGTGCCGTCTTTCTATAATTCACCCCTCCACTTT CAWTRSRVPSFYNSPLHF TRBV30 NA NA TRBJ1-6
TGTGCCAGCAGCGCGCGAACCGGGACTAGCGGGAGAGAGACCCAGTACTTC CASSARTGTSGRETQYF TRBV9 NA TRBD2 TRBJ2-5
TGCGCCAGCGGAAGACTCGGCGGCGAGCAGTACTTC CASGRLGGEQYF TRBV10-2 many NA TRBJ2-7
TGTGCCAGCAGCTTACATGAGCGGGGCCTACTGCAGTACTTC CASSLHERGLLQYF TRBV7-2 NA TRBD2 TRBJ2-7
TGTGCCAGCATCGCGGGGGGGGATACGCAGTATTTT CASIAGGDTQYF TRBV2 NA TRBD2 TRBJ2-3
TGTGCCAGCAGCTCGACAGCCAACACTGAAGCTTTCTTT CASSSTANTEAFF TRBV6-6 NA NA TRBJ1-1
TGTGCCAGCAGCGATATGTACCCTAACTATGGCTACACCTTC CASSDMYPNYGYTF TRBV7-9 NA NA TRBJ1-2
TGCAGCGTGGGACAGGGGGCTTGGGGCTACACCTTC CSVGQGAWGYTF TRBV29-1 NA TRBD1 TRBJ1-2
TGTGCCAGCAGGGCTAGCGGGAGTCTTGGGAATGAGCAGTTCTTC CASRASGSLGNEQFF TRBV2 NA TRBD2 TRBJ2-1
TGTGCCGGCGCATTAAGAGGCACAGATACGCAGTATTTT CAGALRGTDTQYF TRBV2 NA NA TRBJ2-3
TGTGCCAGCAGGAGGACAGGGGGCTATGGCTACACCTTC CASRRTGGYGYTF TRBV6-5 NA TRBD1 TRBJ1-2
TGCGCCAGCAGTACGGGGGGTGAAGATACGCAGTATTTT CASSTGGEDTQYF TRBV5-1 NA TRBD2 TRBJ2-3
TGCGCCAGCAGCCAAGAGGCAGGGGGGTTTATCGGGACCCAGTACTTC CASSQEAGGFIGTQYF TRBV4-3 NA NA TRBJ2-5
TGCGCCAGCAGCTTGGAGGCAGGGGTTGGGGAAAAACTGTTTTTT CASSLEAGVGEKLFF TRBV5-1 NA NA TRBJ1-4
TGCGCCAGCAGCTTGGAACCGGAGAAGAACACTGAAGCTTTCTTT CASSLEPEKNTEAFF TRBV5-1 NA NA TRBJ1-1
TGTGCCAGCAGCTGCCGGGACAGGGAGCCCTACGAGCAGTACTTC CASSCRDREPYEQYF TRBV7-3 NA TRBD1 TRBJ2-7